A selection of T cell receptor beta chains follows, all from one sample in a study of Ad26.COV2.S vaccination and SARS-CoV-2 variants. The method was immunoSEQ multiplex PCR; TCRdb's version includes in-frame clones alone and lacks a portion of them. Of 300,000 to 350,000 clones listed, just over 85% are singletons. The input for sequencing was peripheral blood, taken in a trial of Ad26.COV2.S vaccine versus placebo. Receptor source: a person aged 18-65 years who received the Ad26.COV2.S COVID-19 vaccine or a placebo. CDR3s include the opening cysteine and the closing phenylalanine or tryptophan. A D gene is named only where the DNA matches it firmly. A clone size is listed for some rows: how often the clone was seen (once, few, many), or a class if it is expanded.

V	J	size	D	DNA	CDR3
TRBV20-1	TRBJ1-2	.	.	TGCAGTGCTAGTGACTCGGGATCCCCCTATGGCTACACCTTC	CSASDSGSPYGYTF
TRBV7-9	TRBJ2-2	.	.	TGTGCCAGCAGCCCCAGGGACACCGGGGAGCTGTTTTTT	CASSPRDTGELFF
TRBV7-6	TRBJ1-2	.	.	TGTGCCAGCAGCCCTTGGGGGGGGCAGAACTATGGCTACACCTTC	CASSPWGGQNYGYTF
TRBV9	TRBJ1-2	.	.	TGTGCCAGCAGCGTAGAACCTACCTCGGCGTATGGCTACACCTTC	CASSVEPTSAYGYTF
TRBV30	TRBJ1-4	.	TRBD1	TGTGCCTTAACAGGGGTGGGGAATGAAAAACTGTTTTTT	CALTGVGNEKLFF
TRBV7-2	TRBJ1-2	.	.	TGTGCCAGCAGCTTAGCGCTCGGGGGATCTGGCTACACCTTC	CASSLALGGSGYTF
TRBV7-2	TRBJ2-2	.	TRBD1	TGTGCCAGCAGCCCCGGACAGGGGAGGACCGGGGAGCTGTTTTTT	CASSPGQGRTGELFF
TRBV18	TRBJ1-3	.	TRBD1	TGTGCCAGCTCACCTCCGGGACAGACTGGAAACACCATATATTTT	CASSPPGQTGNTIYF
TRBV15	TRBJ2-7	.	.	TGTGCCACCAGTCCGATACCGGGACGGTTCTACGAGCAGTACTTC	CATSPIPGRFYEQYF
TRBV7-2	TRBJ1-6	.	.	TGTGCCAGCAGCCTTTCGACAGATTCACCCCTCCACTTT	CASSLSTDSPLHF
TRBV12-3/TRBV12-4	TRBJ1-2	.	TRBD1	TGTGCCAGCAGTCGACAGGGGCAAGGGGTAACCTTC	CASSRQGQGVTF
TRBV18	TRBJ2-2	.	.	TGTGCCAGCTCACCAGGGAGCACCGGGGAGCTGTTTTTT	CASSPGSTGELFF
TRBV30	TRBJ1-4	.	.	TGTGCCTGGAGTGTAAGGTCCGGAGGGGATGAAAAACTGTTTTTT	CAWSVRSGGDEKLFF
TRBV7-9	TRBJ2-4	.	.	TGTGCCAGCAGCTTATCAGAGGGGTCAACTCAGTACTTC	CASSLSEGSTQYF
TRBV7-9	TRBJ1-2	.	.	TGTGCCAGCAGCTTAGGCGTCGGGGTGGGTGGCTACACCTTC	CASSLGVGVGGYTF
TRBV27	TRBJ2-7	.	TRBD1	TGTGCCAGCAGTTTCGGACAGGCTGACGAGCAGTACTTC	CASSFGQADEQYF
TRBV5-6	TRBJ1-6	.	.	TGTGCCAGCAGCTTGGGGGGCCGAGCATATAATTCACCCCTCCACTTT	CASSLGGRAYNSPLHF
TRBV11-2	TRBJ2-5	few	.	TGTGCCAGCAGCCGGTGGACAAGGACCCCCTACTTC	CASSRWTRTPYF
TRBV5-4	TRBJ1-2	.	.	TGTGCCAGCAGCTTGGGGGGTCAAGCTAACTATGGCTACACCTTC	CASSLGGQANYGYTF
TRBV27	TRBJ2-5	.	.	TGTGCCAGCAGTCCCCTGGACAGCAAGCTGGCCCAGTACTTC	CASSPLDSKLAQYF
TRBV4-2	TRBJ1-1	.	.	TGTGCCAGCAGCCAAGCACTCACGGACCTGAACACTGAAGCTTTCTTT	CASSQALTDLNTEAFF
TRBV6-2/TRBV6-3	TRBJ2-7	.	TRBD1	TGTGCCAGCAGCAGGGACAGGGGGTTTACCTACGAGCAGTACTTC	CASSRDRGFTYEQYF
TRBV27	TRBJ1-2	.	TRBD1	TGTGCCAGCAGCTCCTCCGACAGGGTCGGCCGCTACACCTTC	CASSSSDRVGRYTF
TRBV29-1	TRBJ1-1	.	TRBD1	TGCAGCGCAGGAACAGGGGTCAGCACTGAAGCTTTCTTT	CSAGTGVSTEAFF
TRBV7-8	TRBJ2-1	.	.	TGTGCCAGCGTGCGCGGGTCCAATGAGCAGTTCTTC	CASVRGSNEQFF
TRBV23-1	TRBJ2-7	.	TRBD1	TGCGCCAGCAGTCAACCCCTCGGACAGGATGAGGTCCGCGAGCAGTACTTC	CASSQPLGQDEVREQYF
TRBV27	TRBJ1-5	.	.	TGTGCCAGCAGGGGTGAGGCCGACTTTAGCAATCAGCCCCAGCATTTT	CASRGEADFSNQPQHF
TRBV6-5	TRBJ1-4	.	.	TGTGCCAGCCGGCGAGAGGCAACTAATGAAAAACTGTTTTTT	CASRREATNEKLFF
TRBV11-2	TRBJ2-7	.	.	TGTGCCAGTCGGGACACCGACTCCTACGAGCAGTACTTC	CASRDTDSYEQYF
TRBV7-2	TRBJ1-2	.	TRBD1	TGTGCCAGCAGCTTAGCAACAGGGGATAACTATGGCTACACCTTC	CASSLATGDNYGYTF
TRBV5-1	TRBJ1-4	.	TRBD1	TGCGCCAGCAGCACCGGGACAGTTAATGAAAAACTGTTTTTT	CASSTGTVNEKLFF
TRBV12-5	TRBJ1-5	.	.	TGTGCTAGTGGTTTGAGTCTTGAGGGGGACTCGTTGTATAGCAATCAGCCCCAGCATTTT	CASGLSLEGDSLYSNQPQHF
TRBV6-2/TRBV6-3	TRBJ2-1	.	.	TGTGCCAGCAGTAGTCAGGGATCCTACAATGAGCAGTTCTTC	CASSSQGSYNEQFF
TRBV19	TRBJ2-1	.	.	TGTGCCAGTAGTATTCGACCTCACTCCTACAATGAGCAGTTCTTC	CASSIRPHSYNEQFF
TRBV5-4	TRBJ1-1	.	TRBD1	TGTGCCAGCAGCTTCCCGGGACAGGGACTGGGCACTGAAGCTTTCTTT	CASSFPGQGLGTEAFF
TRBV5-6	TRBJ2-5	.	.	TGTGCCAGCAGCTTGGAGGGTTTAGAGACCCAGTACTTC	CASSLEGLETQYF
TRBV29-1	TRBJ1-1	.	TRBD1	TGCAGCGTTGCGGGGACAGGGGGTATGAACACTGAAGCTTTCTTT	CSVAGTGGMNTEAFF